This entry describes one TCR beta chain. Amplification by 5'RACE using constant-segment primers produced TCR alpha and TCR beta cDNA libraries that carried sample barcodes and UMIs. TCRdb processed the 5' RACE reads anew with MiXCR; each CDR3 protein has one entry. The repertoire holds hundreds of thousands of distinct CDR3 sequences, with around 27% as singletons. These data originate in a study of T-cell memory formation after mild COVID-19. V dropped 3 bases and J dropped 4 bases, with 9 bases sitting between them. This CDR3 is 12 amino acids long. The germline V gene encodes CDR1 SQVTM and CDR2 ANQGSEA.

The TCR was taken from an adult woman who had mild COVID-19 (a few samples of this study predate the infection). Cell type and time point are not known. The sequenced sample was PBMCs or a T cell subset sorted from them (not recorded which). This chain uses TRBV29-1 with TRBJ1-1; D is perhaps TRBD1 (5 bases). CDR3 coding DNA: TGCAGCGTTGACGACAGAACCACTGAAGCTTTCTTT. It translates to CSVDDRTTEAFF.